This T cell receptor (beta chain) was observed in a study of blood T cell repertoires in COVID-19. On the study more broadly: Nucleic acid was either cDNA or gDNA, and it came from T cells, B-cell-depleted T cells, or PBMCs.

This clone occurred a few times. TCRdb keeps only in-frame clones here, not all; method: immunoSEQ multiplex PCR. The data contain 67,000 or so clones, around 85% of them singletons. V was pared by 4 bases and J by 6 bases, with 13 bases between. Germline CDR1 is SNHLY and CDR2 is FYNNEI. This CDR3 is built from 14 residues. The sequencing sample was made of peripheral blood. V usage is TRBV2 and J usage is TRBJ1-5; no clear D gene. The sequence was obtained from a man aged 65-85 years with acute or convalescent COVID-19. CDR3 amino acids: CASSVRPQAQPQHF. CDR3 nucleotides: TGTGCCAGCAGTGTTCGCCCTCAGGCTCAGCCCCAGCATTTT.